This T cell receptor (beta chain) was identified in a study of blood T cell repertoires in COVID-19. Study-level information: COVID-19 samples collected from the United States, Italy and Spain covered acute and convalescent phases. T cells, B-cell-depleted T cells, or PBMCs provided the cDNA or gDNA that served as material.

Study processing details: For nucleated cells, counts were estimated from reference gene primer amplification. TCRdb's copy holds only in-frame clones and misses some; the assay was immunoSEQ multiplex PCR. From that table come the V and J calls and clone size; the DNA was used to work out D and trimming. The repertoire holds about 42,000 clones, with about 91% as singletons. Sequenced material: peripheral blood. The clonotype was recovered from a man in his forties or fifties with active COVID-19.

CDR3 bases: TGTGCCAGCAGCTTGGGTCACAGAGTTGTTGCTAATGAAAAACTGTTTTTT. Translation gives CASSLGHRVVANEKLFF. The chain has TRBV5-8 and TRBJ1-4, with D unclear. The V end lost 0 bases, the J end lost 3 bases, and 15 bases lay between the germline ends. The germline CDR1 and CDR2 sequences are SGHTS and YDEGEE. The CDR3 consists of 17 residues.